This T cell receptor (beta chain) derives from a study of CD8+ T cells in alopecia areata. Whole-study findings and limits: Mice showed clearer TCR sharing than patients did, a gap that was possibly HLA-related. Lesional scalp exceeded normal scalp in clonality, especially in alopecia totalis/universalis. The study also sequences resident alphabeta T cells of normal skin in scalp samples.

Once RNA had been extracted, it was reverse transcribed into cDNA to act as the sequencing template. The repertoire was sequenced with immunoSEQ multiplex PCR; TCRdb's copy has only in-frame clones and lacks some. The sample holds over 90,000 clones, 55% seen once. Cell sorting on a FACSAria was used to separate CD4+ and CD8+ T cells from the PBMCs. A few counts support this clone. Its cognate antigen is unknown. In germline, CDR1 is MGHDK, CDR2 SYGVNS. V dropped 3 bases and J dropped 4 bases, with 7 bases sitting between them. The CDR3 is 13 amino acids. The sequence came from a human donor in good health. Source material: CD4+ T cells sorted from blood. V usage is TRBV25-1 and J usage is TRBJ1-3; no clear D gene. The CDR3 is CASSEPGGNTIYF. Here the CDR3 DNA reads TGTGCCAGCAGTGAGCCGGGGGGAAACACCATATATTTT.